This T cell receptor (beta chain) was observed in a study of CD8+ T cells in alopecia areata. This CDR3 has 13 amino acids. CDR1 and CDR2 from the germline V gene are SGHTA and FQGNSA. Trimming left V 3 bases short and J 3 bases short, with 8 bases between. Reverse transcription of extracted RNA yielded cDNA, which provided the sequencing template. Generated by immunoSEQ multiplex PCR, the TCRdb table keeps only in-frame clones and is missing some. This sample carries some 120,000 clones, about 57% of them seen once, and the ten largest clones take 3.5% to 5.5%. V gene TRBV7-2 combines with J gene TRBJ1-2; D perhaps matches TRBD1 (5 bases). The receptor was isolated from a human donor with alopecia areata. The sequencing here drew on CD4+ T cells sorted from blood, taken at week 0. The CDR3 coding sequence is TGTGCCAGCAGCTTGCGGGGGGACTATGGCTACACCTTC. Amino acids: CASSLRGDYGYTF. Supplemented by reference TRBV7-2 and TRBJ1-2, the full variable domain reads GAGVSQSPSNKVTEKGKDVELRCDPISGHTALYWYRQSLGQGLEFLIYFQGNSAPDKSGLPSDRFSAERTGGSVSTLTIQRTQQEDSAVYLCASSLRGDYGYTFGSGTRLTVV.